In this sample, the clone carrying this TCR beta chain turned up many times. Unique molecular identifiers tagged the TCRbeta library. One entry per CDR3 protein results from TCRdb running MiXCR on the PCR reads. This sample has about 110,000 distinct CDR3 sequences, with approximately 10% found just once. The sample belongs to a study of T-cell reconstitution after alpha-beta-depleted transplantation in children. Looked up from germline, CDR1 is LGHDT and CDR2 is YNNKEL (reference sequence). The CDR3 runs 14 residues. Trimming cost V 2 bases and J 8 bases; bases outside gene matches: 3. The TCR was taken from a human donor who donated a stem cell graft to a child with acute lymphoblastic leukemia. J is TRBJ2-2 and V is TRBV3-1, with 9 bases fitting TRBD2. This specimen consisted of PBMCs from the stem cell graft donor, obtained from the stem cell graft. CDR3 bases: TGTGCCAGCAGCCAACGACTAGCGGCAGGGGAGCTGTTTTTT. It codes for CASSQRLAAGELFF.